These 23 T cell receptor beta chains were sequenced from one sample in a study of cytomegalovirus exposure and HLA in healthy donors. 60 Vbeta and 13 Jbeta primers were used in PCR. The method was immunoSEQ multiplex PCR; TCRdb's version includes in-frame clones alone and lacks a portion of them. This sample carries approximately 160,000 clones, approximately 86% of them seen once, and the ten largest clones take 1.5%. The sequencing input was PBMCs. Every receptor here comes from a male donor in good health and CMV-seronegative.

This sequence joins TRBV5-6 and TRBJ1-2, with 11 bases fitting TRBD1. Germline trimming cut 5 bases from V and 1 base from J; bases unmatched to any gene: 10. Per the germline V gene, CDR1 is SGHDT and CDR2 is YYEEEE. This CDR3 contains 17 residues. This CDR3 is CASSPTGQGARNYGYTF. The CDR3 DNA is TGTGCCAGCAGTCCAACCGGACAGGGGGCTCGTAACTATGGCTACACCTTC.

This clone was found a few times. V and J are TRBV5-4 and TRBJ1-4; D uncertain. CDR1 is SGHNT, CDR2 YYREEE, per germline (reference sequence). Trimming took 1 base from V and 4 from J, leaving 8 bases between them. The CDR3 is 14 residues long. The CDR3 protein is CASSLRSRNEKLFF. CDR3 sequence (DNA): TGTGCCAGCAGCTTGCGGTCACGTAATGAAAAACTGTTTTTT.

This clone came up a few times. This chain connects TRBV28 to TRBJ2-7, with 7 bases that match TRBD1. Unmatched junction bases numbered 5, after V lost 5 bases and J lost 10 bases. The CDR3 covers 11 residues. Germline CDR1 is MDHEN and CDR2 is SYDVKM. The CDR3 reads CASSPDRYQYF. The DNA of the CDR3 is TGTGCCAGCAGTCCGGACAGGTACCAGTACTTC.

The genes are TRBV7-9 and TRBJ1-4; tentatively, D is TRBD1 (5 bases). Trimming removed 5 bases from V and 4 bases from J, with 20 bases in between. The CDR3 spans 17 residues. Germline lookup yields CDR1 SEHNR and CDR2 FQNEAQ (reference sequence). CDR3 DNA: TGTGCCAGCAGCACCCGACAGTTTGGCGGGGTTAATGAAAAACTGTTTTTT. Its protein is CASSTRQFGGVNEKLFF.

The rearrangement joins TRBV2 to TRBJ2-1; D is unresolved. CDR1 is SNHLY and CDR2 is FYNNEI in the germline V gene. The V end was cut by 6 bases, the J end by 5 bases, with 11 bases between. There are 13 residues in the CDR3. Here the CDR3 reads CASRKTEDNEQFF. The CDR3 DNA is TGTGCCAGCAGGAAAACAGAAGACAATGAGCAGTTCTTC.

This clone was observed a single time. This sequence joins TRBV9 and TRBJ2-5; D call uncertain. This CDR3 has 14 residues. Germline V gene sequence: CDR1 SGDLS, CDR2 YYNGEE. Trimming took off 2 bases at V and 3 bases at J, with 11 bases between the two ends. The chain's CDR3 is CASSVHHMEETQYF. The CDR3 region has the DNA TGTGCCAGCAGCGTCCATCACATGGAAGAGACCCAGTACTTC.

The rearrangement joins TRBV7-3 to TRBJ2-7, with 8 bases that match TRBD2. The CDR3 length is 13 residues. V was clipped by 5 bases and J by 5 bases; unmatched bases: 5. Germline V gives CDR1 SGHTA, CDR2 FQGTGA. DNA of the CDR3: TGTGCCAGCAGCCCGGGAGGGTACCACGAGCAGTACTTC. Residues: CASSPGGYHEQYF.

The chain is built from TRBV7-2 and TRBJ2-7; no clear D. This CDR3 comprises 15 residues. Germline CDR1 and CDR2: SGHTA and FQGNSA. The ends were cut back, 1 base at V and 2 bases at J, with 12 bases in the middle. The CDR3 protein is CASSLVIGLTYEQYF. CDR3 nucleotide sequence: TGTGCCAGCAGCTTAGTGATCGGGTTAACCTACGAGCAGTACTTC.

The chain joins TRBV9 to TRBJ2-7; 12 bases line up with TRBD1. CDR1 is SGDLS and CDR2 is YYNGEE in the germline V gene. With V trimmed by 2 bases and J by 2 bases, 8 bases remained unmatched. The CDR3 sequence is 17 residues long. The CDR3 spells CASSVHSGQGATYEQYF. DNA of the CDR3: TGTGCCAGCAGCGTTCACTCGGGACAGGGGGCTACCTACGAGCAGTACTTC.

CDR3 residues: CASSSGGAGETQYF. The CDR3 DNA reads as TGTGCCAGCAGCTCCGGGGGGGCTGGAGAGACCCAGTACTTC. The chain joins TRBV7-2 to TRBJ2-5, with TRBD2 matching 8 bases. V lost 4 bases to trimming and J lost 4 bases; unmatched junction nucleotides: 5. The CDR3 contains 14 residues. Looked up from germline, CDR1 is SGHTA and CDR2 is FQGNSA.

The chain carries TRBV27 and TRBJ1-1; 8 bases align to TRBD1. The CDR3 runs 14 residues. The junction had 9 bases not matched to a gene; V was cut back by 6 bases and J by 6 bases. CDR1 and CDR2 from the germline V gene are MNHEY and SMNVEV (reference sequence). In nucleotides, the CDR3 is TGTGCCAGCAGGGAAAACAGGGGGGCCGCTGAAGCTTTCTTT. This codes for CASRENRGAAEAFF.

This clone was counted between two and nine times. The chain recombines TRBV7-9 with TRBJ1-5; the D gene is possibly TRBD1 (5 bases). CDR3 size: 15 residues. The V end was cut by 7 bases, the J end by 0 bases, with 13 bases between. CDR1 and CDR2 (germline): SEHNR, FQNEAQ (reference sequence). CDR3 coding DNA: TGTGCCAGCAACATGGGGGGATCTAGCAATCAGCCCCAGCATTTT. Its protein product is CASNMGGSSNQPQHF.

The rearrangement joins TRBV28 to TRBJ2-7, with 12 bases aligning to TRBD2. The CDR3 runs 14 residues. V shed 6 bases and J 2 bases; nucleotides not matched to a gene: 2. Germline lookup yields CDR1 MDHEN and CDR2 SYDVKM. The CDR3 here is CASRRLAGAYEQYF. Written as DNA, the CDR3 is TGTGCCAGCAGACGACTAGCGGGAGCCTACGAGCAGTACTTC.

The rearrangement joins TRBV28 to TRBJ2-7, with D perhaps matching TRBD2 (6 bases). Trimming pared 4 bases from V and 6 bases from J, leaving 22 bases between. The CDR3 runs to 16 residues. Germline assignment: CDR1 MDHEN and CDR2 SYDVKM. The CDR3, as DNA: TGTGCCAGCAGTTCGCCTCAGGGACGGGGGAGTACCGAGCAGTACTTC. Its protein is CASSSPQGRGSTEQYF.

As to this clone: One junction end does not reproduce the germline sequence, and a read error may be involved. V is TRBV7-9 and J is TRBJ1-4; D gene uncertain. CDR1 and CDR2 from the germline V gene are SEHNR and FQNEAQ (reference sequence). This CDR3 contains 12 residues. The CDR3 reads CSSSPGLEKLFF. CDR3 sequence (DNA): TGTTCCAGCAGCCCGGGGTTGGAAAAACTGTTTTTT. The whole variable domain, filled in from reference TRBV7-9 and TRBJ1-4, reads DTGVSQNPRHKITKRGQNVTFRCDPISEHNRLYWYRQTLGQGPEFLTYFQNEAQLEKSRLLSDRFSAERPKGSFSTLEIQRTEQGDSAMYLCSSSPGLEKLFFGSGTQLSVL.

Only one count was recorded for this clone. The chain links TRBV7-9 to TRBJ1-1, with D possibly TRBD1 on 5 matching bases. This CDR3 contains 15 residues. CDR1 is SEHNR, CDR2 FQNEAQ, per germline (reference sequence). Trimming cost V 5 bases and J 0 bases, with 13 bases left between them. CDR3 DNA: TGTGCCAGCAGCCCTACCAAGGACATGAACACTGAAGCTTTCTTT. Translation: CASSPTKDMNTEAFF.

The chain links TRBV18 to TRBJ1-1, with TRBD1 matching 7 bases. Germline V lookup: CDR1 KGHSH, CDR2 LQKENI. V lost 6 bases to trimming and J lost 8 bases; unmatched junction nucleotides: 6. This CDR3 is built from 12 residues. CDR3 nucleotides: TGTGCCAGCTCGGAGGGGGCAGGGGAAGCTTTCTTT. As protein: CASSEGAGEAFF.

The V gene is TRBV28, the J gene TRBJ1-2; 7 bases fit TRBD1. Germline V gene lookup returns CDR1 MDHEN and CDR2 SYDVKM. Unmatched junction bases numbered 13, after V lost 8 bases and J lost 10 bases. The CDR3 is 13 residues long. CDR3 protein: CASGGRDRPFYTF. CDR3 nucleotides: TGTGCCAGCGGGGGCCGGGACAGACCTTTCTACACCTTC.

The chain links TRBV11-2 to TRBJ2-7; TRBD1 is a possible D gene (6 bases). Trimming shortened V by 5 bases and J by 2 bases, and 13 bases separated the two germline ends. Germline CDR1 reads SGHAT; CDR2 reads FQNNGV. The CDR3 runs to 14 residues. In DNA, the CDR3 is TGTGCCAGCAGCCTACCGGGACATACCTACGAGCAGTACTTC. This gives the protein CASSLPGHTYEQYF.

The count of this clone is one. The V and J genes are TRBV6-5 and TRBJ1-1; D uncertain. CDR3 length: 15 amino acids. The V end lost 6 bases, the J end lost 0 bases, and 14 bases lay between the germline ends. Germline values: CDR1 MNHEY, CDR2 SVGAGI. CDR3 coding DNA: TGTGCCAGCAGGATGGAGGGAGCGGTGAACACTGAAGCTTTCTTT. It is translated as CASRMEGAVNTEAFF.

For the CDR3, the DNA is TGTGCCAGCAGCCCACAGGTGGGCTACAACGATGAGCAGTTCTTC. Protein sequence: CASSPQVGYNDEQFF. The chain combines TRBV7-7 with TRBJ2-1; D may be TRBD1 (5 bases). This CDR3 is built from 15 residues. V lost 5 bases and J lost 8, with 19 bases in between. Germline CDR1 is SSHAT and CDR2 is FNYEAQ (reference sequence).

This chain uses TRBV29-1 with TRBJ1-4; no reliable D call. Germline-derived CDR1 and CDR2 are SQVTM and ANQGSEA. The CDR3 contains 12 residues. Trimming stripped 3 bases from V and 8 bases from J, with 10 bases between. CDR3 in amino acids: CSVESGAEKLFF. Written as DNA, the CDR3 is TGCAGCGTTGAGTCGGGAGCAGAAAAACTGTTTTTT.

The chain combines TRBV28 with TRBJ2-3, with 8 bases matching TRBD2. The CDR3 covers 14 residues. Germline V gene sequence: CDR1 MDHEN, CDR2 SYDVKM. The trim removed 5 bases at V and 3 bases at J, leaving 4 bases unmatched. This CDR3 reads CASSSGSLTDTQYF. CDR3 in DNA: TGTGCCAGCAGTAGCGGGAGTTTAACAGATACGCAGTATTTT.